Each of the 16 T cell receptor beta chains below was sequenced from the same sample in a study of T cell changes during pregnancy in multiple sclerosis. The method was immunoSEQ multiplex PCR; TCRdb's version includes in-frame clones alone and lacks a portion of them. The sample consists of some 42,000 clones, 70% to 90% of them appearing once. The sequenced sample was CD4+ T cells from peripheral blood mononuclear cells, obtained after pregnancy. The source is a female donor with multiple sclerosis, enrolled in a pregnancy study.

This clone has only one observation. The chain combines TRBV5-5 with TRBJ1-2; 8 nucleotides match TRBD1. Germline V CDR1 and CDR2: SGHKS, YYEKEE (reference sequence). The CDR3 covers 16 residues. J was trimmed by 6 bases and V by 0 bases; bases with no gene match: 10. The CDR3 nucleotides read TGTGCCAGCAGCTTGGTCGGGCAGGGGGCGTATGATGGCTACACCTTC. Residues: CASSLVGQGAYDGYTF. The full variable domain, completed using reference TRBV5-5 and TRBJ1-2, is DAGVTQSPTHLIKTRGQQVTLRCSPISGHKSVSWYQQVLGQGPQFIFQYYEKEERGRGNFPDRFSARQFPNYSSELNVNALLLGDSALYLCASSLVGQGAYDGYTFGSGTRLTVV.

Here the CDR3 DNA reads TGTGCCAGCAGCCGAAACATTCAGTACTTC. Translation: CASSRNIQYF. This chain joins TRBV2 and TRBJ2-4; the D is unclear. Germline V lookup: CDR1 SNHLY, CDR2 FYNNEI. CDR3 length equals 10 residues. V was trimmed by 6 bases and J by 6 bases, leaving 3 bases between them.

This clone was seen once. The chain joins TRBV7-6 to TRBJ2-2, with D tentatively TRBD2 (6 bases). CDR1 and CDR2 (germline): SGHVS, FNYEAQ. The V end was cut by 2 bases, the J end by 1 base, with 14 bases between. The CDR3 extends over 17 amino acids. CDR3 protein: CASSLFSGSGNTGELFF. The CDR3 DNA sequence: TGTGCCAGCAGCTTATTCTCAGGTAGCGGGAACACCGGGGAGCTGTTTTTT.

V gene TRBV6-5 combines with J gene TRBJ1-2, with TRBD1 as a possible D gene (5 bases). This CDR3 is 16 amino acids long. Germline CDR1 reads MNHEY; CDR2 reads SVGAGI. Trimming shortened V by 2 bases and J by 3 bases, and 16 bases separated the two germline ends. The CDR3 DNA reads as TGTGCCAGCAGTTACCTGAGTGTAGGGGTACACTATGGCTACACCTTC. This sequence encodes CASSYLSVGVHYGYTF.

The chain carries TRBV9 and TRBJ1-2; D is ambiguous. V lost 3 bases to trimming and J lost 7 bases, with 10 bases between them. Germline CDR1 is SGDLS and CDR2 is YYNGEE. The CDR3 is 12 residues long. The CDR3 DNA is TGTGCCAGCAGCGGCGCTCCCGGTGGCTACACCTTC. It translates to CASSGAPGGYTF.

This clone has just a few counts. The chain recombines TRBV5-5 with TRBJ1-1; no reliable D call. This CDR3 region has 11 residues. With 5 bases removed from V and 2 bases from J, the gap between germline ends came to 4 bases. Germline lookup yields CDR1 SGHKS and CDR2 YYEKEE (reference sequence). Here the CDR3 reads CASSNNTEAFF. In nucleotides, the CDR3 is TGTGCCAGCAGTAATAACACTGAAGCTTTCTTT.

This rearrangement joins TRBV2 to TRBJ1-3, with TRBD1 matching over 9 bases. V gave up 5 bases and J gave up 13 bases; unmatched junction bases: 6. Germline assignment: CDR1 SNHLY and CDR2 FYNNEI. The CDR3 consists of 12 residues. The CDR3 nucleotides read TGTGCCAGCAGTTTACCCGGGACAGGGATATATTTT. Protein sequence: CASSLPGTGIYF.

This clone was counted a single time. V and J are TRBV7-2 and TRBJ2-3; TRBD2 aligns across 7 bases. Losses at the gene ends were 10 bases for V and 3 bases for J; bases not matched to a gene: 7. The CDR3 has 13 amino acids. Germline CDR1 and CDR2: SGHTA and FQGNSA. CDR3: CAIVRGVTDTQYF. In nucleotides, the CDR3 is TGTGCCATTGTACGGGGGGTAACAGATACGCAGTATTTT.

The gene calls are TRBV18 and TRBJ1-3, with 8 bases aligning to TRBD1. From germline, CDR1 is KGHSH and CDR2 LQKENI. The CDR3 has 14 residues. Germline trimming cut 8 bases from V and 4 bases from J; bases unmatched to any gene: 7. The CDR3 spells CASTSGQEGNTIYF. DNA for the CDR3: TGTGCCAGCACATCGGGACAGGAGGGAAACACCATATATTTT.

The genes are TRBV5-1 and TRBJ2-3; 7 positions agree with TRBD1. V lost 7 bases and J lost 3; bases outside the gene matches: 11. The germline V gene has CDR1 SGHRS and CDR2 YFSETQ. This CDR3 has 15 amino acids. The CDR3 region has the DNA TGCGCCAGCGGGGCAGGGGGAATTGGGACAGATACGCAGTATTTT. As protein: CASGAGGIGTDTQYF. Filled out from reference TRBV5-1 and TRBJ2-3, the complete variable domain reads KAGVTQTPRYLIKTRGQQVTLSCSPISGHRSVSWYQQTPGQGLQFLFEYFSETQRNKGNFPGRFSGRQFSNSRSEMNVSTLELGDSALYLCASGAGGIGTDTQYFGPGTRLTVL.

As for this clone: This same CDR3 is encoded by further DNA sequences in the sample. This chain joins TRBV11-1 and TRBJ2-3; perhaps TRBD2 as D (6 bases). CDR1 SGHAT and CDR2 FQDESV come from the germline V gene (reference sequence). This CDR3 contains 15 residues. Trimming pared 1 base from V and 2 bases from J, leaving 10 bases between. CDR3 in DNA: TGTGCCAGCAGCTTAGGTAGCGGCAACACAGATACGCAGTATTTT. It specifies CASSLGSGNTDTQYF.

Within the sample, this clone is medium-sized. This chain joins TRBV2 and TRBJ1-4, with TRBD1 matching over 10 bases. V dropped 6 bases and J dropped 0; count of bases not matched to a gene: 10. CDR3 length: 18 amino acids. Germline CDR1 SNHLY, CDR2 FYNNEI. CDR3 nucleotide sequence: TGTGCCAGCAGCATCGACAGGGGGCCTGTTGCAACTAATGAAAAACTGTTTTTT. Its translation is CASSIDRGPVATNEKLFF.

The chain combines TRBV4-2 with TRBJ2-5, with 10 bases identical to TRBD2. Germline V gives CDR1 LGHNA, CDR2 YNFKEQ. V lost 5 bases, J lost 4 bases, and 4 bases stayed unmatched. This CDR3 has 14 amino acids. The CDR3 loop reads CASSVLAGPETQYF. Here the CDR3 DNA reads TGTGCCAGCAGCGTACTAGCGGGGCCAGAGACCCAGTACTTC.

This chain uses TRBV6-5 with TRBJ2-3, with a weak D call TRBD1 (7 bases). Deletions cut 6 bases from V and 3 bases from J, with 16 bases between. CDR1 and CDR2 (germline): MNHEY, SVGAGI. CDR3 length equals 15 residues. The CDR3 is CASRRQGGVTDTQYF. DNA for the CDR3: TGTGCCAGCAGACGACAGGGAGGAGTTACAGATACGCAGTATTTT.

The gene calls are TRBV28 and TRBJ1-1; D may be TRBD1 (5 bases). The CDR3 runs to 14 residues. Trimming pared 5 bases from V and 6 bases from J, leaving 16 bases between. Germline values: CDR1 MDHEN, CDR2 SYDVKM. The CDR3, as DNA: TGTGCCAGCAGTGACGGGGGGAAAGACCCTGAAGCTTTCTTT. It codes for CASSDGGKDPEAFF.

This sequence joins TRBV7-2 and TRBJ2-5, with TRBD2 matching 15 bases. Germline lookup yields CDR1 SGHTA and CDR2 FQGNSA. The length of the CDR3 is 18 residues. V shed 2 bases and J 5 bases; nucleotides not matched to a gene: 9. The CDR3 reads CASSLSRTSGGEGETQYF. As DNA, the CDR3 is TGTGCCAGCAGCTTAAGTCGGACTAGCGGGGGGGAGGGGGAGACCCAGTACTTC.